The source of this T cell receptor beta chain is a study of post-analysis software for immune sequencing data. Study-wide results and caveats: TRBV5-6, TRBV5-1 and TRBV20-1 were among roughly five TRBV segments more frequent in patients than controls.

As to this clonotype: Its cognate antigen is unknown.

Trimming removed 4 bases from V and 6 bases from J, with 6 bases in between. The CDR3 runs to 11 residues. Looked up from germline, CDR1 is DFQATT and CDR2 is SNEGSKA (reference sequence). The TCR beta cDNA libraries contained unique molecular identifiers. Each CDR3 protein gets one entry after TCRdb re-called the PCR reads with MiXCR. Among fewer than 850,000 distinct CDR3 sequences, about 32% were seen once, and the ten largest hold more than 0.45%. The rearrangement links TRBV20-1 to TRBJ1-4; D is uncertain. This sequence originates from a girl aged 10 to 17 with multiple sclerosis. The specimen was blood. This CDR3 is CSANRDEKLFF. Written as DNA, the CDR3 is TGCAGTGCTAACCGGGATGAAAAACTGTTTTTT.